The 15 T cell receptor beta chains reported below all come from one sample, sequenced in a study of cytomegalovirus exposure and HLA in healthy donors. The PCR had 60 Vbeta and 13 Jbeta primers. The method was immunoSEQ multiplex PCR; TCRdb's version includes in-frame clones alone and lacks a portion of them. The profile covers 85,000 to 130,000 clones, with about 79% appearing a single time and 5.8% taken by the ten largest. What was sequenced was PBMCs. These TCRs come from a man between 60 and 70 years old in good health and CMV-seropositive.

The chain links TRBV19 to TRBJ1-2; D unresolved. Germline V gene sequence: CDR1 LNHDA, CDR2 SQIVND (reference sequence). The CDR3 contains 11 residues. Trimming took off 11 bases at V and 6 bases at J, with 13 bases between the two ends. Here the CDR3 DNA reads TGTGCCGGCCTCGGCGGCCATGGCTACACCTTC. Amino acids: CAGLGGHGYTF.

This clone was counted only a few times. CDR3 nucleotides: TGCGCCAGCAACACCCCGGGACTAGATTCTCTGGTCCCCTACGAGCAGTACTTC. This gives the protein CASNTPGLDSLVPYEQYF. The rearrangement links TRBV10-1 to TRBJ2-7, with 8 bases aligning to TRBD2. The CDR3 is 18 amino acids. V dropped 7 bases and J dropped 2; count of bases not matched to a gene: 19. Germline V gives CDR1 WNHNN, CDR2 SYGVQD (reference sequence).

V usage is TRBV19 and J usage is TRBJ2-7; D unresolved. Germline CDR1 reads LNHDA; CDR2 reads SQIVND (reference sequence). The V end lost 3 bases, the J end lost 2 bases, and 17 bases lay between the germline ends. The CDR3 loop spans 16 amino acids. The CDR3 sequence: CASSISISGLAYEQYF. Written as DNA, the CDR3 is TGTGCCAGTAGTATCTCGATTTCCGGGTTGGCCTACGAGCAGTACTTC.

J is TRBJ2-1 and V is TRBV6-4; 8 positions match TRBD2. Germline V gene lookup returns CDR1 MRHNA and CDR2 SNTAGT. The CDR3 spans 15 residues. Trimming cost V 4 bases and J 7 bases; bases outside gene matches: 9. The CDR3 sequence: CASSGGRGGRNEQFF. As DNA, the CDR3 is TGTGCCAGCAGTGGAGGTCGGGGGGGAAGGAATGAGCAGTTCTTC.

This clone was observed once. The chain's CDR3 is CASSPGTGSSYEQYF. CDR3 coding DNA: TGTGCCAGCTCACCCGGGACAGGGAGCTCCTACGAGCAGTACTTC. The chain couples TRBV18 to TRBJ2-5, with 9 bases that match TRBD1. The DNA end favors TRBJ2-7, so the J call may be wrong. CDR3 size: 15 residues. The germline V gene encodes CDR1 KGHSH and CDR2 LQKENI.

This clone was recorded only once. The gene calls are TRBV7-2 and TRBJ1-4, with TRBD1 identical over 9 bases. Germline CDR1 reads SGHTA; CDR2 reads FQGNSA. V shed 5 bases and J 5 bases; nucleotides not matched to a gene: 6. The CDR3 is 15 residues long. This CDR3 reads CASSPTGTGNEKLFF. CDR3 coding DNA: TGTGCCAGCAGCCCCACCGGGACAGGGAATGAAAAACTGTTTTTT.

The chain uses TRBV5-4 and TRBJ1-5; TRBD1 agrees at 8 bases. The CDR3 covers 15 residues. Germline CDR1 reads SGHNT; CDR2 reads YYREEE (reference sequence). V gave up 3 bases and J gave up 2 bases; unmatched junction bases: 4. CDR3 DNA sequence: TGTGCCAGCAGCTCAGGGGGCTTCGGCAATCAGCCCCAGCATTTT. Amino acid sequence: CASSSGGFGNQPQHF.

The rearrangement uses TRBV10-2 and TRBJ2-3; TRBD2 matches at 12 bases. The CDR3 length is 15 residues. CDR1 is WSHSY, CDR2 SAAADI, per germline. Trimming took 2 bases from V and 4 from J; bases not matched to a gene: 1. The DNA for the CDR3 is TGCGCCAGCAGTGAGACTAGCGGGGGGTCAGATACGCAGTATTTT. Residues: CASSETSGGSDTQYF.

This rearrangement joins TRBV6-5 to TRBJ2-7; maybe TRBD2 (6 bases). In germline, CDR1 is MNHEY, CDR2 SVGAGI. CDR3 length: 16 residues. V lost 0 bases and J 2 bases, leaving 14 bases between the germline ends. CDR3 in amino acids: CASSYSEPRETYEQYF. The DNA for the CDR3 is TGTGCCAGCAGTTACTCTGAGCCCCGGGAGACCTACGAGCAGTACTTC.

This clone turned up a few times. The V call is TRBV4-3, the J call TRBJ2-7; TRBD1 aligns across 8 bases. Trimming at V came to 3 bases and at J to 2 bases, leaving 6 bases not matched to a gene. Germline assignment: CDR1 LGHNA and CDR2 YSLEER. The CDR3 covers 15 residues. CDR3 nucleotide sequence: TGCGCCAGCAGCCATGTTGACAGGGGAGCCTACGAGCAGTACTTC. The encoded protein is CASSHVDRGAYEQYF.

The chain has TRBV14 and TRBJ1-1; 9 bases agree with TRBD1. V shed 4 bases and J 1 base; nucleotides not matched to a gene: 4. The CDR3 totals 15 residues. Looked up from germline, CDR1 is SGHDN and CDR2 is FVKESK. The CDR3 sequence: CASSPQTGGNTEAFF. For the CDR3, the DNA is TGTGCCAGCAGCCCACAGACAGGGGGGAACACTGAAGCTTTCTTT. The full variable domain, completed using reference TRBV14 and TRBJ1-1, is EAGVTQFPSHSVIEKGQTVTLRCDPISGHDNLYWYRRVMGKEIKFLLHFVKESKQDESGMPNNRFLAERTGGTYSTLKVQPAELEDSGVYFCASSPQTGGNTEAFFGQGTRLTVV.

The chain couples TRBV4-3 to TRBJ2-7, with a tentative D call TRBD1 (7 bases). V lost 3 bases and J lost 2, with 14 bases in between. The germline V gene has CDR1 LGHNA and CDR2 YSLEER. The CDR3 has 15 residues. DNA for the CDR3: TGCGCCAGCAGCCAGGGAGGACAGGCCCCCTACGAGCAGTACTTC. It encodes CASSQGGQAPYEQYF.

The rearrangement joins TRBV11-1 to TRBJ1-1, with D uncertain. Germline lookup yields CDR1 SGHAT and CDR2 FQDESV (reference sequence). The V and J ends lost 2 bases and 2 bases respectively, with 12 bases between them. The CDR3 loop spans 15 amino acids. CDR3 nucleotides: TGTGCCAGCAGCTTAAGGCTTCTAGGCAACACTGAAGCTTTCTTT. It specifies CASSLRLLGNTEAFF.

Here the CDR3 reads CASSQTGFYGYTF. The CDR3 region has the DNA TGTGCCAGCAGCCAGACAGGGTTCTATGGCTACACCTTC. The chain has TRBV14 and TRBJ1-2, with 7 bases lining up with TRBD1. The CDR3 totals 13 residues. Germline loops: CDR1 SGHDN, CDR2 FVKESK. The V segment lost 3 bases and the J segment 4 bases; nucleotides outside the gene matches: 2.

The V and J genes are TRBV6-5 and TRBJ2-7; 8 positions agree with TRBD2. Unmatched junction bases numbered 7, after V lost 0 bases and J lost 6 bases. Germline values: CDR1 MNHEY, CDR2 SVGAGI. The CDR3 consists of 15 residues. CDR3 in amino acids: CASSYSTGGIREQYF. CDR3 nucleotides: TGTGCCAGCAGTTACTCAACGGGGGGGATCCGCGAGCAGTACTTC.